Shown below are 24 T cell receptor beta chains from a single sample sequenced in a study of control samples from healthy donors and cancer patients. The method was immunoSEQ multiplex PCR; TCRdb's version includes in-frame clones alone and lacks a portion of them. The table has around 30,000 clones, roughly 86% seen once. The specimen sequenced was PBMCs. The receptors were sampled from a woman aged 40 to 55 with lung cancer.

With regard to this clone: One end of the junction fails to match germline, which may point to a read error. This chain joins TRBV7-2 and TRBJ2-3; tentatively, D is TRBD2 (7 bases). This CDR3 has 14 residues. CDR1 and CDR2 from the germline V gene are SGHTA and FQGNSA. The CDR3 coding sequence is TGTGCCACCAGCAAGGGGGGGGGAACAGATACGCAGTATTTT. Its protein product is CATSKGGGTDTQYF.

V gene TRBV5-1 combines with J gene TRBJ2-3; 13 bases are a match to TRBD2. The ends lost 4 bases at V and 5 bases at J; junction bases unmatched: 1. There are 14 residues in the CDR3. Germline CDR1 and CDR2: SGHRS and YFSETQ. The DNA for the CDR3 is TGCGCCAGCAGCCGGACTAGCGGGGGAGATACGCAGTATTTT. This codes for CASSRTSGGDTQYF.

The chain employs TRBV29-1 and TRBJ2-1, with a weak D call TRBD1 (5 bases). The length of the CDR3 is 11 residues. V gave up 1 base and J gave up 10 bases, with 8 bases separating them. The germline V gene encodes CDR1 SQVTM and CDR2 ANQGSEA. CDR3 region: CSVEGGHEQFF. Here the CDR3 DNA reads TGCAGCGTTGAAGGGGGCCACGAGCAGTTCTTC.

CDR3 sequence reads: CASSLSYNEQFF. CDR3 coding DNA: TGTGCCAGCAGCCTCAGCTACAATGAGCAGTTCTTC. The chain uses TRBV11-2 and TRBJ2-1; D ambiguous. The CDR3 runs to 12 residues. V gave up 5 bases and J gave up 3 bases, with 5 bases separating them. Per the germline V gene, CDR1 is SGHAT and CDR2 is FQNNGV.

This clone was found a few times. The J gene is TRBJ1-1, the V gene TRBV6-6, with D unresolved. The germline V gene encodes CDR1 MNHNY and CDR2 SVGAGI (reference sequence). The CDR3 totals 11 residues. The V end lost 6 bases, the J end lost 1 base, and 3 bases lay between the germline ends. The CDR3 nucleotides read TGTGCCAGCAGCGAGAACACTGAAGCTTTCTTT. The encoded protein is CASSENTEAFF.

V and J are TRBV28 and TRBJ2-5, with 13 bases matching TRBD2. Germline V gene lookup returns CDR1 MDHEN and CDR2 SYDVKM. The CDR3 length is 17 residues. V shed 4 bases, J shed 5 bases, and the junction held 10 bases outside the gene matches. The CDR3 region is CASSSLRTSGGRETQYF. Here the CDR3 DNA reads TGTGCCAGCAGTTCCCTTCGGACTAGCGGGGGCCGGGAGACCCAGTACTTC.

The chain links TRBV28 to TRBJ1-2, with D possibly TRBD1 on 5 matching bases. Trimming took 2 bases from V and 1 from J, leaving 11 bases between them. CDR3 length: 15 residues. Germline CDR1 and CDR2: MDHEN and SYDVKM. The DNA for the CDR3 is TGTGCCAGCAGTTTACTTTCCGACAGTAACTATGGCTACACCTTC. Translating it yields CASSLLSDSNYGYTF.

V gene TRBV30 combines with J gene TRBJ1-1; D ambiguous. V gave up 0 bases and J gave up 4 bases, with 15 bases separating them. From germline, CDR1 is GTSNPN and CDR2 SVGIG (reference sequence). The CDR3 sequence is 15 residues long. The CDR3 protein is CAWSVPWAVGTEAFF. CDR3 in DNA: TGTGCCTGGAGTGTACCCTGGGCCGTCGGCACTGAAGCTTTCTTT.

The CDR3 nucleotides read TGTGCCAGCAGTTTAATTTGGGACATCTACAATGAGCAGTTCTTC. Protein sequence: CASSLIWDIYNEQFF. V is TRBV28 and J is TRBJ2-1; TRBD1 is a possible D gene (6 bases). From germline, CDR1 is MDHEN and CDR2 SYDVKM. V gave up 2 bases and J gave up 3 bases, with 11 bases separating them. This CDR3 has 15 amino acids.

The chain carries TRBV24-1 and TRBJ2-3; D is uncertain. There are 14 residues in the CDR3. The germline CDR1 and CDR2 sequences are KGHDR and SFDVKD. Deletions cut 0 bases from V and 2 bases from J, with 5 bases between. CDR3 DNA: TGTGCCACCAGTGATTTGTACTTCACAGATACGCAGTATTTT. Its translation: CATSDLYFTDTQYF.

The rearrangement joins TRBV9 to TRBJ2-5, with D tentatively TRBD2 (5 bases). The germline V and J ends were trimmed by 0 bases and 7 bases, with 13 bases remaining between them. The CDR3 length is 14 residues. From germline, CDR1 is SGDLS and CDR2 YYNGEE. The CDR3 sequence is CASSVEPLRGTQYF. CDR3 bases: TGTGCCAGCAGCGTAGAACCCTTACGGGGGACCCAGTACTTC.

V usage is TRBV28 and J usage is TRBJ1-6; D remains unclear. This CDR3 has 16 residues. Between the trimmed V and J ends, which lost 5 bases and 2 bases, there was a span of 13 bases. Germline V gives CDR1 MDHEN, CDR2 SYDVKM. CDR3 region: CASSRLGEPYNSPLHF. The CDR3 region has the DNA TGTGCCAGCAGTCGCCTTGGGGAACCCTATAATTCACCCCTCCACTTT.

The chain uses TRBV13 and TRBJ1-2; the match to TRBD1 covers 9 bases. Per the germline V gene, CDR1 is PRHDT and CDR2 is FYEKMQ (reference sequence). This CDR3 contains 17 residues. V shed 5 bases, J shed 2 bases, and the junction held 12 bases outside the gene matches. The CDR3 reads CASSPLLWGTGNYGYTF. DNA for the CDR3: TGTGCCAGCAGCCCCCTCCTTTGGGGGACAGGGAACTATGGCTACACCTTC.

The rearrangement joins TRBV19 to TRBJ1-1; D might be TRBD1 (5 bases). Germline V lookup: CDR1 LNHDA, CDR2 SQIVND (reference sequence). The length of the CDR3 is 12 residues. Trimming shortened V by 6 bases and J by 11 bases, and 16 bases separated the two germline ends. CDR3 amino acids: CASSPGWGNAFF. The CDR3 DNA follows: TGTGCCAGTAGCCCAGGGTGGGGGAACGCTTTCTTT.

In this sample, this clone turned up a few times. This chain links TRBV21-1 with TRBJ2-7. TRBV21-1 is assigned pseudogene status. The CDR3 is 11 residues long. CDR3 amino acids: CASSNKYEQYF. In DNA form, the CDR3 reads TGTGCCAGCAGCAATAAGTACGAGCAGTACTTC.

This clone occurred a few times. This chain connects TRBV7-2 to TRBJ1-6; D is unclear. This CDR3 is 14 amino acids long. Germline CDR1 reads SGHTA; CDR2 reads FQGNSA. V dropped 1 base and J dropped 9 bases, with 10 bases sitting between them. CDR3 in amino acids: CASSLGVLSSPLHF. DNA for the CDR3: TGTGCCAGCAGCTTAGGAGTCCTCAGTTCACCCCTCCACTTT.

This clone has just one count. CDR3 protein: CASSLPRRGVGSGANVLTF. The CDR3 DNA follows: TGTGCCAGCAGCTTACCAAGGAGGGGGGTCGGCTCTGGGGCCAACGTCCTGACTTTC. The chain recombines TRBV7-9 with TRBJ2-6; D is possibly TRBD1 or TRBD2 (6 bases each). V dropped 2 bases and J dropped 0 bases, with 17 bases sitting between them. CDR3 length: 19 amino acids. CDR1 is SEHNR and CDR2 is FQNEAQ in the germline V gene (reference sequence).

This chain connects TRBV9 to TRBJ2-3, with D perhaps matching TRBD1 (5 bases). This CDR3 spans 15 amino acids. Germline lookup yields CDR1 SGDLS and CDR2 YYNGEE. V was shortened by 0 bases and J by 3 bases, with 11 bases between the two germline ends. DNA of the CDR3: TGTGCCAGCAGCGTAGTGGGTCAGGGTACAGATACGCAGTATTTT. It specifies CASSVVGQGTDTQYF.

The chain combines TRBV28 with TRBJ1-3; D possibly corresponds to TRBD1 (5 bases). The length of the CDR3 is 16 residues. V was pared by 5 bases and J by 0 bases, with 14 bases between. Per the germline V gene, CDR1 is MDHEN and CDR2 is SYDVKM. CDR3 sequence: CASSLTGRLSGNTIYF. The DNA of the CDR3 is TGTGCCAGCAGTCTTACAGGACGGCTCTCTGGAAACACCATATATTTT.

The gene calls are TRBV28 and TRBJ2-6; 7 positions match TRBD1. The trim removed 6 bases at V and 0 bases at J, leaving 8 bases unmatched. The CDR3 covers 17 residues. Germline V lookup: CDR1 MDHEN, CDR2 SYDVKM. The CDR3 DNA reads as TGTGCCAGCAGGAGACAGGGATACAGCTCTGGGGCCAACGTCCTGACTTTC. Translated, it gives CASRRQGYSSGANVLTF.

This clone was observed a handful of times. The gene calls are TRBV19 and TRBJ2-7; the D gene could be TRBD1 or TRBD2 (6 bases each). Looked up from germline, CDR1 is LNHDA and CDR2 is SQIVND (reference sequence). The CDR3 length is 17 residues. The germline V and J ends were trimmed by 2 bases and 0 bases, with 17 bases remaining between them. CDR3 loop: CASSIRGAGTPSYEQYF. DNA for the CDR3: TGTGCCAGTAGTATAAGGGGGGCCGGGACACCCTCCTACGAGCAGTACTTC.

The V call is TRBV4-1, the J call TRBJ1-5, with D uncertain. The germline V gene has CDR1 MGHRA and CDR2 YSYEKL. Trimming took off 1 base at V and 4 bases at J, with 11 bases between the two ends. This CDR3 contains 15 residues. This CDR3 reads CASSQADVENQPQHF. CDR3 sequence (DNA): TGCGCCAGCAGCCAAGCGGACGTCGAGAATCAGCCCCAGCATTTT.

The CDR3 DNA reads as TGTGCCACCAGCAGCCCCGGGGGGGATGCCGGGCAGCCCCAGCATTTT. Its protein is CATSSPGGDAGQPQHF. This chain links TRBV15 with TRBJ1-5, with D maybe TRBD1 (5 bases). Germline loops: CDR1 LNHNV, CDR2 YYDKDF (reference sequence). Trimming cost V 3 bases and J 7 bases, with 19 bases left between them. This CDR3 is 16 amino acids long.

V and J are TRBV21-1 and TRBJ2-5; the table's D call of TRBD2 was not tested on the DNA. TRBV21-1 is labeled a pseudogene. The CDR3 extends over 18 amino acids. The CDR3 spells CASSKGKRGTGEEETQYF. The CDR3 DNA is TGTGCCAGCAGCAAAGGCAAACGGGGTACGGGGGAGGAAGAGACCCAGTACTTC.